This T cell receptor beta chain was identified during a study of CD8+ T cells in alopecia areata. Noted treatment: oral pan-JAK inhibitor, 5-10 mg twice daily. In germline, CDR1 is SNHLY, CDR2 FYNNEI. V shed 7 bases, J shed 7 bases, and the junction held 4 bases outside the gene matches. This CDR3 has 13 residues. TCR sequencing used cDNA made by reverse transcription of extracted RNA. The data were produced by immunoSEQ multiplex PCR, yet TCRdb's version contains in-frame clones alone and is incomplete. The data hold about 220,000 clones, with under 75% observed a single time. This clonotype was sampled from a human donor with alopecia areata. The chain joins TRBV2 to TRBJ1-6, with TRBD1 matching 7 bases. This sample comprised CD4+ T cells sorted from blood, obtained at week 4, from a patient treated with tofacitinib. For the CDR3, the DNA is TGTGCCAGCAAAGAGACAGGGAATTCACCCCTCCACTTT. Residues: CASKETGNSPLHF.